Following are 26 T cell receptor beta chains from one sample sequenced in a study of blood T cells in healthy people across ages. A second PCR of 7 to 11 cycles used a sample-barcoded 5' primer and a J-beta primer mix. One entry per CDR3 protein, called by TCRdb with MiXCR from the 5' RACE reads. The data contain hundreds of thousands of distinct CDR3 sequences, around 21% of them seen just once; the ten biggest clones take up around 3.4%. Input material: blood. These receptors were collected from a man between 65 and 85 years old in good health.

On this clonotype itself: A read error may produce the germline difference seen at one junction end. The chain is built from TRBV7-6 and TRBJ2-5; D is uncertain. Germline V lookup: CDR1 SGHVS, CDR2 FNYEAQ. The CDR3 length is 15 residues. CDR3 sequence reads: CASTETSLPQETLYF. Here the CDR3 DNA reads TGTGCCAGCACCGAAACCTCTCTGCCCCAAGAGACCCTGTACTTC.

As DNA, the CDR3 is TGCGCCAGCAGCTTGGGGCGGGTGAGCACAGATACGCAGTATTTT. Encoded protein: CASSLGRVSTDTQYF. The V gene is TRBV5-1, the J gene TRBJ2-3; D perhaps matches TRBD2 (5 bases). Germline CDR1 is SGHRS and CDR2 is YFSETQ. V gave up 0 bases and J gave up 0 bases, with 8 bases separating them. The length of the CDR3 is 15 residues. The variable domain in full, completed from reference TRBV5-1 and TRBJ2-3, reads KAGVTQTPRYLIKTRGQQVTLSCSPISGHRSVSWYQQTPGQGLQFLFEYFSETQRNKGNFPGRFSGRQFSNSRSEMNVSTLELGDSALYLCASSLGRVSTDTQYFGPGTRLTVL.

The CDR3 is CASSSADNSPYEQYF. The DNA of the CDR3 is TGTGCCAGCAGTAGCGCGGACAATTCGCCCTACGAGCAGTACTTC. The genes are TRBV12-3 or TRBV12-4 and TRBJ2-7; TRBD1 might be the D (5 bases). CDR3 length equals 15 residues. The V end was cut by 5 bases, the J end by 2 bases, with 16 bases between.

This clonotype came up many times. The V gene is TRBV7-2, the J gene TRBJ2-1; TRBD1 matches 11 bases. The CDR3 length is 14 residues. CDR1 is SGHTA and CDR2 is FQGNSA in the germline V gene. V trimming: 5 bases; J trimming: 7 bases; junction bases outside the gene matches: 4. The CDR3 is CASSPDRGRNEQFF. The CDR3 coding sequence is TGTGCCAGCAGCCCGGACAGGGGGCGAAATGAGCAGTTCTTC.

This clonotype was counted only a few times. The V and J genes are TRBV18 and TRBJ1-3; TRBD1 matches at 7 bases. The germline CDR1 and CDR2 sequences are KGHSH and LQKENI. V lost 3 bases and J lost 0; bases outside the gene matches: 8. The CDR3 totals 17 residues. The CDR3 loop is CASSPPGTASSGNTIYF. The CDR3 DNA reads as TGTGCCAGCTCACCTCCGGGGACAGCGAGCTCTGGAAACACCATATATTTT.

V is TRBV5-1 and J is TRBJ2-4; 7 bases agree with TRBD1. The CDR3 has 16 residues. After removal of 0 bases from V and 2 bases from J, the junction contained 5 bases not matched to a gene. Germline CDR1 SGHRS, CDR2 YFSETQ. The DNA of the CDR3 is TGCGCCAGCAGCTTGGAGGGGGCGAGGACCAAAAACATTCAGTACTTC. This gives the protein CASSLEGARTKNIQYF.

V gene TRBV20-1 combines with J gene TRBJ2-5; D gene ambiguous. Germline values: CDR1 DFQATT, CDR2 SNEGSKA (reference sequence). The CDR3 runs 14 residues. V lost 7 bases, J lost 2 bases, and 17 bases lay in between. CDR3 sequence reads: CSGAGPHLQETQYF. The CDR3 nucleotides read TGCAGTGGGGCAGGACCTCATCTGCAAGAGACCCAGTACTTC.

The CDR3, as DNA: TGCAGTGTAGAAATTAGTGATGAGCAGTTCTTC. It specifies CSVEISDEQFF. The rearrangement links TRBV20-1 to TRBJ2-1, with D unresolved. This CDR3 has 11 amino acids. V gave up 7 bases and J gave up 8 bases, with 12 bases separating them. Germline V gene lookup returns CDR1 DFQATT and CDR2 SNEGSKA (reference sequence).

In this sample, this clonotype turned up many times. V is TRBV29-1 and J is TRBJ1-2; possible D gene TRBD1, 6 bases. V gave up 3 bases and J gave up 0 bases, with 8 bases separating them. From germline, CDR1 is SQVTM and CDR2 ANQGSEA. The CDR3 is made up of 13 amino acids. The CDR3 is CSVEEGANYGYTF. DNA for the CDR3: TGCAGCGTTGAGGAGGGGGCTAACTATGGCTACACCTTC.

In this sample, this clonotype turned up a few times. The rearrangement links TRBV20-1 to TRBJ1-2; the D gene is possibly TRBD1 (6 bases). There are 13 residues in the CDR3. From germline, CDR1 is DFQATT and CDR2 SNEGSKA (reference sequence). Trimming removed 2 bases at V and 6 bases at J, with 13 bases between. CDR3 DNA sequence: TGCAGTGCTAGATCCGGGACAACAAATGGCTACACCTTC. As protein: CSARSGTTNGYTF.

This clonotype was observed a few times. This chain links TRBV5-1 with TRBJ2-4; D call uncertain. CDR1 and CDR2 from the germline V gene are SGHRS and YFSETQ. Trimming cost V 4 bases and J 0 bases, with 20 bases left between them. This CDR3 spans 18 amino acids. The DNA of the CDR3 is TGCGCCAGCAGCCCCCTGGCGGAAAACCCTCTAGCCAAAAACATTCAGTACTTC. Translation gives CASSPLAENPLAKNIQYF.

The table lists this clonotype with a few counts. The chain has TRBV18 and TRBJ2-1; D unresolved. Germline lookup yields CDR1 KGHSH and CDR2 LQKENI. V lost 1 base, J lost 5 bases, and 9 bases lay in between. The CDR3 sequence is 14 residues long. The CDR3 region has the DNA TGTGCCAGCTCACCACTGGGCGGCCACAATGAGCAGTTCTTC. Translating it yields CASSPLGGHNEQFF.

This clonotype was detected a few times. CDR3 nucleotides: TGTGCCAGCAGCCAAGATAGAATTCCGACTGACAGACTGTTTTTT. This sequence encodes CASSQDRIPTDRLFF. The V and J genes are TRBV4-2 and TRBJ1-4; TRBD1 is a possible D gene (5 bases). The CDR3 totals 15 residues. Per germline, CDR1 LGHNA and CDR2 YNFKEQ. The V gene lost 0 bases and the J gene lost 13 bases, with 18 bases spanning the gap.

The rearrangement joins TRBV29-1 to TRBJ1-3, with D possibly being TRBD1 (5 bases). Germline V gene data show CDR1 as SQVTM and CDR2 as ANQGSEA. This CDR3 is 13 amino acids long. Between the trimmed V and J ends, which lost 4 bases and 2 bases, there was a span of 9 bases. CDR3 region: CSVVPGPGNTIYF. The DNA of the CDR3 is TGCAGCGTTGTACCGGGACCTGGAAACACCATATATTTT.

J is TRBJ2-5 and V is TRBV12-3 or TRBV12-4; 9 bases match TRBD2. This CDR3 spans 17 amino acids. V lost 3 bases to trimming and J lost 0 bases; unmatched junction nucleotides: 8. Here the CDR3 reads CASSLTAGGPDQETQYF. The CDR3 DNA is TGTGCCAGCAGTTTGACTGCGGGAGGGCCAGACCAAGAGACCCAGTACTTC.

The chain recombines TRBV20-1 with TRBJ1-2, with D perhaps TRBD1 (6 bases). V dropped 2 bases and J dropped 5 bases, with 18 bases sitting between them. Germline CDR1 DFQATT, CDR2 SNEGSKA (reference sequence). The length of the CDR3 is 15 residues. CDR3 residues: CSARPDSPRYYGYTF. CDR3 DNA sequence: TGCAGTGCTAGACCGGACAGCCCTAGATATTATGGCTACACCTTC.

The chain is built from TRBV7-9 and TRBJ1-2; the D is unclear. The CDR3 totals 13 residues. The germline CDR1 and CDR2 sequences are SEHNR and FQNEAQ (reference sequence). The V gene lost 1 base and the J gene lost 4 bases, with 7 bases spanning the gap. The CDR3 DNA follows: TGTGCCAGCAGCTTAGACGGTTTCTATGGCTACACCTTC. It yields the protein CASSLDGFYGYTF.

This clonotype was counted between two and nine times. The chain joins TRBV20-1 to TRBJ2-2, with D maybe TRBD2 (5 bases). V dropped 1 base and J dropped 0 bases, with 9 bases sitting between them. This CDR3 is built from 15 residues. Per germline, CDR1 DFQATT and CDR2 SNEGSKA (reference sequence). The CDR3 here is CSARVPGANTGELFF. The CDR3 nucleotides read TGCAGTGCTAGAGTTCCCGGGGCGAACACCGGGGAGCTGTTTTTT.

The chain recombines TRBV20-1 with TRBJ2-5, with D possibly TRBD2 on 5 matching bases. Germline V gives CDR1 DFQATT, CDR2 SNEGSKA (reference sequence). Trimming cost V 2 bases and J 1 base, with 11 bases left between them. The CDR3 loop spans 14 amino acids. CDR3 sequence (DNA): TGCAGTGCTAGAAGTTACGGGATCCAAGAGACCCAGTACTTC. This gives the protein CSARSYGIQETQYF.

Written as DNA, the CDR3 is TGTGCCATCAGTAGCCAGGGGAGCTATGGCTACACCTTC. Protein product: CAISSQGSYGYTF. The chain has TRBV10-3 and TRBJ1-2; D possibly corresponds to TRBD1 (6 bases). This CDR3 has 13 amino acids. Germline CDR1 and CDR2: ENHRY and SYGVKD. Trimming shortened V by 5 bases and J by 4 bases, and 11 bases separated the two germline ends.

This chain joins TRBV20-1 and TRBJ2-3; 14 bases are shared with TRBD2. CDR3 size: 15 residues. V gave up 5 bases and J gave up 5 bases; unmatched junction bases: 6. Per the germline V gene, CDR1 is DFQATT and CDR2 is SNEGSKA (reference sequence). The CDR3 DNA is TGCAGTGCTCCGACTAGCGGGAGGGCCCAAGATACGCAGTATTTT. Residues: CSAPTSGRAQDTQYF.

This clonotype was seen a few times. This chain links TRBV11-1 with TRBJ1-1; 7 nucleotides agree with TRBD1. The germline gives CDR1 SGHAT, CDR2 FQDESV (reference sequence). This CDR3 region has 12 residues. V was pared by 6 bases and J by 5 bases, with 3 bases of the junction left unmatched. The DNA for the CDR3 is TGTGCCAGCAGAAACAGGGGAACTGAAGCTTTCTTT. Translated: CASRNRGTEAFF.

With respect to this clonotype: One junction end does not reproduce the germline sequence, and a read error may be involved. The rearrangement uses TRBV5-1 and TRBJ2-1; D uncertain. The length of the CDR3 is 13 residues. Germline V gene data show CDR1 as SGHRS and CDR2 as YFSETQ. CDR3 residues: CACSLPTYNEQFF. The CDR3 bases are TGCGCCTGCAGCTTGCCTACTTACAATGAGCAGTTCTTC.

V usage is TRBV5-1 and J usage is TRBJ2-2; 7 bases match TRBD1. Germline CDR1 and CDR2: SGHRS and YFSETQ. CDR3 length equals 15 residues. The J segment lost 5 bases and the V segment lost 6 bases, leaving 10 bases of the junction unmatched. The chain's CDR3 is CASTGRGGPTGELFF. The CDR3 nucleotides read TGCGCCAGCACGGGGAGAGGGGGCCCAACCGGGGAGCTGTTTTTT.

This clonotype was seen only a few times. This chain joins TRBV10-3 and TRBJ2-5; the D is unclear. V was pared by 0 bases and J by 1 base, with 6 bases between. CDR3 length equals 14 residues. The germline CDR1 and CDR2 sequences are ENHRY and SYGVKD. CDR3 loop: CAISESGFQETQYF. The CDR3 nucleotides are TGTGCCATCAGTGAGTCGGGCTTCCAAGAGACCCAGTACTTC.

This clonotype was detected only a few times. The chain joins TRBV7-2 to TRBJ1-5; weak D call: TRBD1 (5 bases). This CDR3 has 15 amino acids. Between the trimmed V and J ends, which lost 4 bases and 9 bases, there was a span of 19 bases. CDR1 and CDR2 from the germline V gene are SGHTA and FQGNSA. The CDR3 reads CASSSRDGGGLPQHF. The CDR3 bases are TGTGCCAGCAGCTCCCGGGACGGGGGAGGCCTGCCCCAGCATTTT.